The source of this TCR beta chain is a study of Graves' ophthalmopathy and Graves' hyperthyroidism. For repertoire sequencing, the TCR beta CDR3 regions were amplified from RNA transcripts. HTBI primers were used in a first-round RT-PCR, which preceded a second-round multiplex PCR. From the multiplex PCR reads, TCRdb called clonotypes with MiXCR, one entry per CDR3 protein. Among about 740,000 distinct CDR3 sequences, roughly two fifths were seen once, and the ten largest hold 40% to 45%. This clonotype was obtained from an adult man with Graves' ophthalmopathy. The specimen was peripheral blood.

In DNA, the CDR3 is TGTGCCAGCACGTCTCAGGGGCCACGACTCGGCACTGAAGCTTTCTTT. Translation gives CASTSQGPRLGTEAFF. This chain connects TRBV15 to TRBJ1-1, with D perhaps TRBD1 (6 bases). Germline assignment: CDR1 LNHNV and CDR2 YYDKDF (reference sequence). The CDR3 sequence is 16 residues long. The V and J ends lost 10 bases and 4 bases respectively, with 25 bases between them.